This entry concerns a single T cell receptor beta chain. A few counts support this clonotype. What antigen it recognizes has not been identified. Base qualities were left out, and no much larger clone turns up one base away. CDR1 and CDR2 are read off the germline V gene as LGHNA and YNFKEQ. Trimming accounts for 3 bases at V and 4 bases at J, while the number of junction bases matched to no gene is 12. Inclusive of the bounding cysteine and phenylalanine, the CDR3 is 17 residues long. The retained sequence is limited to the CDR3, 51 bases, with the frame set at the first base. These data are taken from a study of T-cell memory formation after mild COVID-19 (TCRdb year 2021). Describing the broader study: TCR sequence clusters from the two donors were found to be largely donor specific. In two donors, T-cell clones that expanded and contracted after mild COVID-19 were tracked by sequencing TCRalpha and TCRbeta repertoires over time. The cohort was made up of two young adult volunteers, one female and one male, who were previously healthy. Study-level results and caveats: Contracting CD4+ clones were found mainly in CM and EM memory subsets, while CD8+ clones were enriched in EMRA. Some responding clones were detected in pre-infection memory, which suggested that pre-existing cross-reactive memory T cells had joined the SARS-CoV-2 response. Clones that contracted from day 15 to 85 showed balanced CD4/CD8 phenotypes, whereas a second wave of clones that expanded from day 15 to 37 leaned towards CD4+. Only a couple of mild cases were covered in the study, and larger cohorts including severe cases with pre-infection samples were considered necessary. Whether the second-wave clones peaking on day 37 were SARS-CoV-2 specific was not confirmed.

Ficoll-Paque density gradient centrifugation was used to isolate PBMCs. TCRdb shows the sequencer as Illumina NovaSeq 6000. TCRalpha and TCRbeta cDNA libraries were constructed by 5'RACE with constant-segment primers, with sample barcodes and unique molecular identifiers being introduced. Trizol reagent was used to extract RNA from every sample. Library amplification was performed in two PCR steps, and a second sample barcode and Illumina TruSeq adapters were introduced in the second step. The libraries were sequenced on an Illumina NovaSeq using 2 x 150 bp paired-end reads. In the paper's pipeline: The reads were demultiplexed and collapsed into UMI-guided consensus sequences using migec v1.2.7. Using mixcr v2.1.11, UMI consensuses were aligned to TRA and TRB V and J templates and then assembled into clonotypes. A clonotype was counted as expanded or contracted only when both edgeR and NoisET called the clonotype significant, with the noise models trained on biological replicates. edgeR calls used a false discovery rate-adjusted p below 0.01 and a log2 fold-change threshold of 1. As an exploratory analysis of dynamics, PCA with hierarchical clustering was applied to max-normalized trajectories of the 1000 most abundant clonotypes. Separately sequenced CD4+ and CD8+ repertoires were used to assign a CD4 or CD8 phenotype to each responding clone. TCRdb handled the public reads itself, with Q25 trimming in fastp and clone calling in MiXCR, and kept productive beta chains. Each CDR3 protein gets just one entry, which takes the most common genes and DNA from the rows behind it. The V and J calls here are based on TCRdb, not the publication. Present in this sample are 450,000 to 650,000 distinct CDR3 sequences, under 20% of which were seen just once. The ten largest clones represent more than 10% of the sample.

This clonotype was obtained from an adult woman who had mild COVID-19 (a few samples of this study predate the infection). The sample titles of this study are shuffled in the database, so cell type and time point are left out; the donor was told from shared clones. The chain is assembled from TRBV4-2 and TRBJ1-1; TRBD1 matches 9 bases in the middle. What was sequenced was PBMCs or a T cell subset sorted from them (not recorded which). The sequence in DNA is TGTGCCAGCAGCCAGGGATTTCCGGGACAGGGTTCCACTGAAGCTTTCTTT. Translation gives CASSQGFPGQGSTEAFF.